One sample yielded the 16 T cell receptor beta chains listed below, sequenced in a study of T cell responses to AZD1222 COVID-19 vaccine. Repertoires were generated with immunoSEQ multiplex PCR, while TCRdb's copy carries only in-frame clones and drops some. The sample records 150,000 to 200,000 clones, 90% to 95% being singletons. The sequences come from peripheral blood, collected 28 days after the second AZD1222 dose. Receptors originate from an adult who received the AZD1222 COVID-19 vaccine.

CDR3 sequence reads: CASSEPSGGVYYNEQFF. The CDR3 DNA follows: TGCGCCAGCAGTGAGCCTAGCGGGGGGGTCTACTACAATGAGCAGTTCTTC. The J gene is TRBJ2-1, the V gene TRBV10-1; 12 bases map to TRBD2. The germline CDR1 and CDR2 sequences are WNHNN and SYGVQD (reference sequence). V lost 2 bases to trimming and J lost 3 bases; unmatched junction nucleotides: 5. The CDR3 loop spans 17 amino acids.

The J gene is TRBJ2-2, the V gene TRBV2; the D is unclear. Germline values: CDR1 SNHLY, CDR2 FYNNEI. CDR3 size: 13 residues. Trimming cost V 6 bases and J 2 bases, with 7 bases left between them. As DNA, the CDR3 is TGTGCCAGCAGCAAGGGAAACACCGGGGAGCTGTTTTTT. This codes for CASSKGNTGELFF.

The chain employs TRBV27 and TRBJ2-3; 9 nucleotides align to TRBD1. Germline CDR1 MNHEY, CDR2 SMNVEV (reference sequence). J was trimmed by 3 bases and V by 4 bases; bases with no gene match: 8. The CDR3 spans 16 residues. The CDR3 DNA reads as TGTGCCAGCAGTTCGAGGACAGGGGAGGGGACAGATACGCAGTATTTT. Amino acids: CASSSRTGEGTDTQYF.

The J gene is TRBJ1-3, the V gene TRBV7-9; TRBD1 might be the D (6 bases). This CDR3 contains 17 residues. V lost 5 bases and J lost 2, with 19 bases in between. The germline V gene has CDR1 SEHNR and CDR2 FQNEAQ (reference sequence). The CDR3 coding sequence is TGTGCCAGCAGCCCCCGGGTAGGGGGAAGAGCTGGAAACACCATATATTTT. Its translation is CASSPRVGGRAGNTIYF. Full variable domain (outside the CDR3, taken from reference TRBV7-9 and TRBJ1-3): DTGVSQNPRHKITKRGQNVTFRCDPISEHNRLYWYRQTLGQGPEFLTYFQNEAQLEKSRLLSDRFSAERPKGSFSTLEIQRTEQGDSAMYLCASSPRVGGRAGNTIYFGEGSWLTVV.

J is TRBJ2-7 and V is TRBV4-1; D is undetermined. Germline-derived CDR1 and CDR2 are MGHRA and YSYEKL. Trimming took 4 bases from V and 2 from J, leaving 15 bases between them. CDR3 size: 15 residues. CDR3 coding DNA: TGCGCCAGCAGCCCCAGGCCTGACTCCACCTACGAGCAGTACTTC. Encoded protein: CASSPRPDSTYEQYF.

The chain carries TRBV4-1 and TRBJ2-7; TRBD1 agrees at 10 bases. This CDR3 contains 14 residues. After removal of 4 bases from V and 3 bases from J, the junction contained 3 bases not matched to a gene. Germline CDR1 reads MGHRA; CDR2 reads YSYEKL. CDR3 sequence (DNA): TGCGCCAGCAGCCGGGACAGGGGATACTACGAGCAGTACTTC. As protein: CASSRDRGYYEQYF.

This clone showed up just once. The CDR3 region is CSASKGGPYNEQFF. The CDR3 DNA is TGCAGTGCTAGTAAGGGGGGACCCTACAATGAGCAGTTCTTC. The chain recombines TRBV20-1 with TRBJ2-1; possibly TRBD1 or TRBD2 for D (6 bases each). CDR3 length: 14 amino acids. V dropped 3 bases and J dropped 2 bases, with 11 bases sitting between them. Looked up from germline, CDR1 is DFQATT and CDR2 is SNEGSKA (reference sequence).

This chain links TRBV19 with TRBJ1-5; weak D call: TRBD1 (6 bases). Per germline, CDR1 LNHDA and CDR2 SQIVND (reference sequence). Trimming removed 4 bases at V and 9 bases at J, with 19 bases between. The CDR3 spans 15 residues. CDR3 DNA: TGTGCCAGTAGTACCTCCCACAGGGCCCAGGGGCCCCAGCATTTT. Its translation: CASSTSHRAQGPQHF.

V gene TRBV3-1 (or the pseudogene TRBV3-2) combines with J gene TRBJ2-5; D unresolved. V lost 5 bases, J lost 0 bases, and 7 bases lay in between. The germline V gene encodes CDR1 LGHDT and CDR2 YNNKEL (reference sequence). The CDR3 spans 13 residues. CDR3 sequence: CASSVGYQETQYF. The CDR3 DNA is TGTGCCAGCAGCGTCGGGTACCAAGAGACCCAGTACTTC.

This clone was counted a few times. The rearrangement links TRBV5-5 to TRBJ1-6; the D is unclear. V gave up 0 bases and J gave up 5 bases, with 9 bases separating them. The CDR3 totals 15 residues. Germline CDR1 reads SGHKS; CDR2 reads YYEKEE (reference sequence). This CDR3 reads CASSLDSRNNSPLHF. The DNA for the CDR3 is TGTGCCAGCAGCTTGGACAGTCGGAATAATTCACCCCTCCACTTT.

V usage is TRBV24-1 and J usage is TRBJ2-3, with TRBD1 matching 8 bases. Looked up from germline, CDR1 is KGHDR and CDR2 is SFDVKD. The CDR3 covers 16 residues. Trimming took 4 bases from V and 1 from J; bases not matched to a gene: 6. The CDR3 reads CATSDPQGDGTDTQYF. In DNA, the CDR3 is TGTGCCACCAGTGACCCACAGGGGGACGGCACAGATACGCAGTATTTT.

The CDR3 DNA reads TGTGCCAGCAGTCGACAGGGACTCTCCTACGAGCAGTACTTC. This codes for CASSRQGLSYEQYF. The chain uses TRBV2 and TRBJ2-7, with D perhaps TRBD1 (7 bases). The CDR3 loop spans 14 amino acids. The germline V gene has CDR1 SNHLY and CDR2 FYNNEI. Trimming cost V 5 bases and J 0 bases, with 11 bases left between them.

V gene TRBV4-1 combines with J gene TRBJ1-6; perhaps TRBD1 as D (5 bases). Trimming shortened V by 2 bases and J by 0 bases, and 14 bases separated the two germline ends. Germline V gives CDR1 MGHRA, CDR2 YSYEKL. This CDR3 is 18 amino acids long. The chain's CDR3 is CASSQPDSDDSYNSPLHF. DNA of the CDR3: TGCGCCAGCAGCCAACCCGACAGCGACGACTCCTATAATTCACCCCTCCACTTT.

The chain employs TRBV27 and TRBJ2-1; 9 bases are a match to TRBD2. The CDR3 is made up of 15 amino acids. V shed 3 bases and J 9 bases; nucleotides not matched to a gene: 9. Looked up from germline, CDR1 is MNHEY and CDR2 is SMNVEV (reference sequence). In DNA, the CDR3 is TGTGCCAGCAGTTTCACGGCTAGCGGGATGGGTGAGCAGTTCTTC. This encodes CASSFTASGMGEQFF.

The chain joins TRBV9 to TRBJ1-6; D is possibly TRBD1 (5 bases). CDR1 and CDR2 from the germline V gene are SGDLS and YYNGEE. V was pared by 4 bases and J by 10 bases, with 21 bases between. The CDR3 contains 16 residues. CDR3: CASSQQTARARSPLHF. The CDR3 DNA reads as TGTGCCAGCAGCCAACAGACGGCCAGGGCGCGGTCACCCCTCCACTTT.

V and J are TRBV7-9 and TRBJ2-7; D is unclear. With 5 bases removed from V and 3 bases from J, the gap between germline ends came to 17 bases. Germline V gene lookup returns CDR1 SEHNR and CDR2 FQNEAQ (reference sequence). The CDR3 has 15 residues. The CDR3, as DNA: TGTGCCAGCAGCCCAGAAATAGGTTCTCTCTACGAGCAGTACTTC. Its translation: CASSPEIGSLYEQYF.